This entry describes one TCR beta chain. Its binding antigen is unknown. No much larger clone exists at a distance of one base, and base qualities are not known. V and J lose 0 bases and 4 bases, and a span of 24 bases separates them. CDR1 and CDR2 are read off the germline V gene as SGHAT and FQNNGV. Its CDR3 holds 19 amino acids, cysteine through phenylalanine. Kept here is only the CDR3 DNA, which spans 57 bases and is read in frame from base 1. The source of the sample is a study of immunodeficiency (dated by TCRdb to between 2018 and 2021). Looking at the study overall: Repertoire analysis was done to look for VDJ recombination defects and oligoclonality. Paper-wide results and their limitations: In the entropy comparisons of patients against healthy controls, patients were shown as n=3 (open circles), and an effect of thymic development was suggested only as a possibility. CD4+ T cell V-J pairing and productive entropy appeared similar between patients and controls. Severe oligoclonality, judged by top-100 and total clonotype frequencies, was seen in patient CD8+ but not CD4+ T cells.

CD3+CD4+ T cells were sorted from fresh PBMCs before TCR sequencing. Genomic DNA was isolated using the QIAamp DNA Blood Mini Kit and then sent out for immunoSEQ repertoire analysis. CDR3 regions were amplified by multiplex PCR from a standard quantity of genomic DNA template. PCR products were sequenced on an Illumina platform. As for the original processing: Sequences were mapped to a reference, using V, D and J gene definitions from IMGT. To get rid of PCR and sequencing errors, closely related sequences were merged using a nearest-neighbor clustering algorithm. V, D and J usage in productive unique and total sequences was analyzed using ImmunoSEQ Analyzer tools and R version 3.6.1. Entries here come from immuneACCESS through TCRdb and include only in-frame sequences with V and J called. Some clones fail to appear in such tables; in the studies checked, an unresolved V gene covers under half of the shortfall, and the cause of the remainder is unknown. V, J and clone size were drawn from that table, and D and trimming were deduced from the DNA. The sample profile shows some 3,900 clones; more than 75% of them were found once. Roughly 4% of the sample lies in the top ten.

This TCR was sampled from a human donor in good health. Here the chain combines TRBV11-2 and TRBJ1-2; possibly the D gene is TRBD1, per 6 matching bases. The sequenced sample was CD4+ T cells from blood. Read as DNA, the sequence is TGTGCCAGCAGCTTAGATCAGGCAGGGGAGGGCACTTGGGGCTATGGCTACACCTTC. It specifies CASSLDQAGEGTWGYGYTF. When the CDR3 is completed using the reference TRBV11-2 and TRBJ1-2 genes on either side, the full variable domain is EAGVAQSPRYKIIEKRQSVAFWCNPISGHATLYWYQQILGQGPKLLIQFQNNGVVDDSQLPKDRFSAERLKGVDSTLKIQPAKLEDSAVYLCASSLDQAGEGTWGYGYTFGSGTRLTVV.